This T cell receptor (beta chain) is from a study of beta chain features in type 1 diabetes. The study's findings and limits: Naive, central memory and Treg TCRB repertoires seemed to resemble each other more closely in patients than they did in healthy donors. Shorter TCRB CDR3s, moderately but significantly so, were found in Type 1 diabetes patients in all four CD4+ subsets.

The authors reverse transcribed all of the isolated RNA, so sequencing captured expressed TCRB transcripts. Assay: immunoSEQ multiplex PCR; the TCRdb copy retains only in-frame clones and omits some. The data contain about 340,000 clones, roughly 13% of them singletons. This clone came up a few times. Antigen: not known. J was trimmed by 7 bases and V by 5 bases; bases with no gene match: 5. The V gene's germline CDR1 is SGHTA and CDR2 FQGNSA. This CDR3 spans 13 amino acids. The rearrangement joins TRBV7-2 to TRBJ2-7; 10 bases line up with TRBD2. The specimen was naive CD4+ T cells from blood. This clonotype was sampled from a woman between 18 and 29 years old with type 1 diabetes. The CDR3 DNA sequence: TGTGCCAGCAGCCCGGCGGGACTAGCGGAGCAGTACGTC. This gives the protein CASSPAGLAEQYV.